The present entry profiles one TCR beta chain with its context. Trimming took 1 base from V and 6 from J; bases not matched to a gene: 1. Germline CDR1 reads MGHRA; CDR2 reads YSYEKL. This CDR3 comprises 13 residues. The data derive from a study of technical replicates of blood from a few donors. Sequenced by immunoSEQ multiplex PCR; TCRdb stores in-frame clones only, minus some. There are 50,000 to 60,000 clones in the sample; 91% occur only once, and 3.5% to 5% lies in the top ten. Sequenced: PBMCs. The genes are TRBV4-1 and TRBJ2-7; 9 nucleotides line up with TRBD1. The receptor's source is a human donor in good health. Some clones in this sample may be carry-over from other donors' samples. The CDR3 spells CASSQVTGGEQYF. The CDR3 DNA sequence: TGCGCCAGCAGCCAAGTGACAGGGGGCGAGCAGTACTTC.